The 11 T cell receptor beta chains below were found in one sample sequenced in a study of cytomegalovirus exposure and HLA in healthy donors. Amplification used 60 Vbeta primers and 13 Jbeta primers. The method was immunoSEQ multiplex PCR; TCRdb's version includes in-frame clones alone and lacks a portion of them. Among 95,000 to 150,000 clones listed, approximately 87% were seen once. The specimen sequenced was PBMCs. The receptors come from a man aged 18 to 29 in good health and CMV-seropositive.

This chain links TRBV13 with TRBJ1-1; the match to TRBD1 covers 8 bases. Germline V gives CDR1 PRHDT, CDR2 FYEKMQ (reference sequence). V dropped 4 bases and J dropped 0; count of bases not matched to a gene: 10. CDR3 size: 17 residues. CDR3: CASSYTGGFRMNTEAFF. The CDR3 DNA is TGTGCCAGCAGCTACACAGGGGGATTTAGGATGAACACTGAAGCTTTCTTT. The full variable domain, rest sourced from reference TRBV13 and TRBJ1-1, is AAGVIQSPRHLIKEKRETATLKCYPIPRHDTVYWYQQGPGQDPQFLISFYEKMQSDKGSIPDRFSAQQFSDYHSELNMSSLELGDSALYFCASSYTGGFRMNTEAFFGQGTRLTVV.

The chain recombines TRBV5-5 with TRBJ1-4, with 8 bases aligning to TRBD1. Per germline, CDR1 SGHKS and CDR2 YYEKEE (reference sequence). Trimming removed 4 bases from V and 2 bases from J; junction bases left unmatched: 4. CDR3 length equals 15 residues. The CDR3 spells CASSPGQGTNEKLFF. For the CDR3, the DNA is TGTGCCAGCAGCCCCGGACAGGGTACTAATGAAAAACTGTTTTTT.

The V call is TRBV27, the J call TRBJ2-7; TRBD1 might be the D (6 bases). The CDR3 has 14 amino acids. CDR1 MNHEY and CDR2 SMNVEV come from the germline V gene (reference sequence). Trimming removed 3 bases from V and 3 bases from J, with 12 bases in between. The CDR3 coding sequence is TGTGCCAGCAGTTTCGGAACAGGGTTCTACGAGCAGTACTTC. Protein sequence: CASSFGTGFYEQYF.

The rearrangement joins TRBV11-2 to TRBJ2-2; possible D gene TRBD1, 6 bases. This CDR3 is built from 14 residues. The V end was cut by 4 bases, the J end by 7 bases, with 13 bases between. Germline values: CDR1 SGHAT, CDR2 FQNNGV. DNA of the CDR3: TGTGCCAGCAGCTCGTTACAGGGTGTCGGGGAGCTGTTTTTT. It specifies CASSSLQGVGELFF.

The V gene is TRBV6-6, the J gene TRBJ1-3; D is possibly TRBD1 (5 bases). Germline V gives CDR1 MNHNY, CDR2 SVGAGI (reference sequence). The CDR3 totals 16 residues. Deletions cut 2 bases from V and 4 bases from J, with 15 bases between. The CDR3, as DNA: TGTGCCAGCAGTTACCGCGGGGGGAGTTCCGGAAACACCATATATTTT. Residues: CASSYRGGSSGNTIYF.

The chain is built from TRBV30 and TRBJ1-1; D gene uncertain. V was shortened by 2 bases and J by 7 bases, with 11 bases between the two germline ends. The germline V gene encodes CDR1 GTSNPN and CDR2 SVGIG (reference sequence). This CDR3 has 12 residues. As DNA, the CDR3 is TGTGCCTGGAGTACCGCCTTACTTGAAGCTTTCTTT. As protein: CAWSTALLEAFF.

V usage is TRBV13 and J usage is TRBJ2-5; 9 bases agree with TRBD1. With the DNA end fitting TRBJ2-7 better, the J assignment may be wrong. CDR1 is PRHDT, CDR2 FYEKMQ, per germline (reference sequence). The CDR3 extends over 14 amino acids. The CDR3 is CASSFRQGAYEQYF. CDR3 DNA: TGTGCCAGCAGCTTTAGACAGGGGGCCTACGAGCAGTACTTC.

The rearrangement links TRBV7-6 to TRBJ1-3; D ambiguous. The CDR3 has 13 residues. The germline V and J ends were trimmed by 4 bases and 9 bases, with 13 bases remaining between them. Germline lookup yields CDR1 SGHVS and CDR2 FNYEAQ. The CDR3 loop reads CASSSGPEATIYF. The CDR3 DNA reads TGTGCCAGCAGCTCCGGACCGGAGGCCACCATATATTTT. The full variable domain, rest sourced from reference TRBV7-6 and TRBJ1-3, is GAGVSQSPRYKVTKRGQDVALRCDPISGHVSLYWYRQALGQGPEFLTYFNYEAQQDKSGLPNDRFSAERPEGSISTLTIQRTEQRDSAMYRCASSSGPEATIYFGEGSWLTVV.

This clone was counted only a few times. The rearrangement uses TRBV7-2 and TRBJ2-5, with D perhaps TRBD2 (5 bases). The CDR3 totals 16 residues. V shed 5 bases and J shed 2 bases, with 18 bases lying between them. CDR1 and CDR2 (germline): SGHTA, FQGNSA. CDR3 sequence reads: CASSARPLGAQETQYF. The CDR3 nucleotides are TGTGCCAGCAGCGCTCGCCCACTAGGAGCTCAAGAGACCCAGTACTTC.

The chain has TRBV29-1 and TRBJ1-1, with 7 bases that match TRBD1. The germline V gene has CDR1 SQVTM and CDR2 ANQGSEA. The ends lost 4 bases at V and 5 bases at J; junction bases unmatched: 4. CDR3 length: 12 residues. The CDR3 DNA reads TGCAGCGTTGCAGGGGGTCTTACTGAAGCTTTCTTT. Encoded protein: CSVAGGLTEAFF.

This chain uses TRBV28 with TRBJ2-7; D may be TRBD1 (7 bases). Germline V gene data show CDR1 as MDHEN and CDR2 as SYDVKM. The CDR3 is made up of 13 amino acids. Between the trimmed V and J ends, which lost 7 bases and 9 bases, there was a span of 19 bases. The CDR3 loop is CASTQAPGGWQYF. The DNA of the CDR3 is TGTGCCAGCACCCAGGCGCCAGGGGGGTGGCAGTACTTC.